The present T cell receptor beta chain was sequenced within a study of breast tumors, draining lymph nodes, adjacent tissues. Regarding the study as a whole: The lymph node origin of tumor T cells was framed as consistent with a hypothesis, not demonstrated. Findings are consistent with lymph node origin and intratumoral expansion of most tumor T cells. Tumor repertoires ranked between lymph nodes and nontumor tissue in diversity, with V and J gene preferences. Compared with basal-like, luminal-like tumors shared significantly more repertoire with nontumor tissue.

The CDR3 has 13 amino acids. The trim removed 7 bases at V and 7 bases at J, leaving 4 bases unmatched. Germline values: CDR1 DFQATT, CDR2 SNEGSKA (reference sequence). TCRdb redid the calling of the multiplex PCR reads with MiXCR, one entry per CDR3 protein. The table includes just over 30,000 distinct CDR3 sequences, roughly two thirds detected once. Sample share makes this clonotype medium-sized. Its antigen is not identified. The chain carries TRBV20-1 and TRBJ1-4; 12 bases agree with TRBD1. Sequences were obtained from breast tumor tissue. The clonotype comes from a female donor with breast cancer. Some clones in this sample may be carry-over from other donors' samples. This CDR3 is CSVGTGGSEKLFF. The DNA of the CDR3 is TGCAGTGTCGGGACAGGGGGCAGTGAAAAACTGTTTTTT.